This is a list of T cell receptor beta chains from one sample in a study of metastatic and nonmetastatic thyroid tumors. TCRdb re-called the PCR reads through MiXCR. Of roughly 20,000 clones in the sample, about 34% were seen once. The specimen sequenced was tumor tissue. The source is a male donor with papillary thyroid cancer or a benign thyroid nodule (not recorded which). Some clones in this sample may be carry-over from other donors' samples. The CDR3 runs from the conserved cysteine through the conserved F or W. A D gene is named only where the DNA matches it firmly. The size entry is marked missing in some rows and otherwise reads once, few, many or a size class.

d_call	j_call	v_call	clone_size	cdr3_nt	cdr3_aa
TRBD2	TRBJ2-5	TRBV20-1	many	TGCAGTGCCTACGGGACTAGCGGGTATCAAGAGACCCAGTACTTC	CSAYGTSGYQETQYF
TRBD2	TRBJ2-1	TRBV4-2	NA	TGTGCCAGCAGTCCCCTAGCGGGAGGGTTCCCTAATGAGCAGTTCTTC	CASSPLAGGFPNEQFF
NA	TRBJ2-7	TRBV7-8	few	TGTGCCAGCAGCACCGGAGCCTACGAGCAGTACTTC	CASSTGAYEQYF
TRBD2	TRBJ2-1	TRBV5-1	medium-sized	TGCGCCAGCAGCTTGCTCCCTAGCGGGGGGGGCGGGTACAATGAGCAGTTCTTC	CASSLLPSGGGGYNEQFF
TRBD2	TRBJ2-1	TRBV28	NA	TGTGCCAGCAGCCGCGGTGGAGCGGGAACCAATGAGCAGTTCTTC	CASSRGGAGTNEQFF
NA	TRBJ1-6	TRBV6-1	NA	TGTGCCAGCTCTGACAGGAATGATTCACCCCTCCACTTT	CASSDRNDSPLHF
NA	TRBJ2-2	TRBV3-1	medium-sized	TGTGCCAGCAGCCTGCGCTCCACCACCGGGGAGCTGTTTTTT	CASSLRSTTGELFF
NA	TRBJ1-6	TRBV11-3	NA	TGTGCCAGCAGTTCTACAGGGAATTCACCCCTCCACTTT	CASSSTGNSPLHF
TRBD1	TRBJ1-2	TRBV5-1	medium-sized	TGCGCCAGCAGCCCCACCGGGACAGGGGCTGGAGGCTACACCTTC	CASSPTGTGAGGYTF
NA	TRBJ2-2	TRBV11-2	many	TGTGCCAGCAGCTTAGTCGTCAGCGCGAACACCGGGGAGCTGTTTTTT	CASSLVVSANTGELFF
NA	TRBJ2-2	TRBV27	few	TGTGCCAGCAGTTTCCAGGTCTCCGGTGAGCTGTTTTTT	CASSFQVSGELFF
NA	TRBJ1-5	TRBV5-1	NA	TGCGCCACCAGCTTGGCCGGGATCAGGGATCAGACGCAGCATTTT	CATSLAGIRDQTQHF
TRBD1	TRBJ1-4	TRBV6-5	NA	TGTGCCAGCAGTCGGGACAGAAATGAAAAACTGTTTTTT	CASSRDRNEKLFF
NA	TRBJ2-2	TRBV5-1	many	TGCGCCAGCAGCTATTTGCAGAACACCGGGGAGCTGTTTTTT	CASSYLQNTGELFF
TRBD1	TRBJ1-4	TRBV27	many	TGTGCCAGCAGTTTAGTTAGGGGGCAGGGGACTAATGAAAAACTGTTTTTT	CASSLVRGQGTNEKLFF
NA	TRBJ2-7	TRBV7-8	once	TGTGCCAGCAGCCCTAGTAACACCTACGAGCAGTACTTC	CASSPSNTYEQYF
TRBD1	TRBJ1-4	TRBV2	NA	TGTGCCAGCAAGTCTGGGCAGGGGGGTGAAAAACTGTTTTTT	CASKSGQGGEKLFF
NA	TRBJ2-7	TRBV28	NA	TGTGCCAGCAGTTTAATGTGGGAGCAGTACTTC	CASSLMWEQYF
NA	TRBJ2-7	TRBV20-1	NA	TGCAGTGCTAGCCTTGCAACTGGATACGAGCAGTACTTC	CSASLATGYEQYF
NA	TRBJ2-3	TRBV7-2	many	TGTGCCAGCAGCTCGGATACCACAGATACGCAGTATTTT	CASSSDTTDTQYF
NA	TRBJ2-5	TRBV6-2/TRBV6-3	NA	TGTGCCAGCAGTTACGGGCGGGGCCTAGAGACCCAGTACTTC	CASSYGRGLETQYF
NA	TRBJ2-7	TRBV6-1	few	TGTGCCAGCCGGGGCGGACAGAGCTCCTACGAGCAGTACTTC	CASRGGQSSYEQYF
TRBD1	TRBJ2-5	TRBV27	many	TGTGCCAGCAGTAGCGGGACAGGGGGCGTAGAGACCCAGTACTTC	CASSSGTGGVETQYF
TRBD1	TRBJ1-6	TRBV5-1	NA	TGCGCCAGCAGCTTGACGGGACAGATAAATTCACCCCTCCACTTT	CASSLTGQINSPLHF
NA	TRBJ2-7	TRBV2	few	TGTGCCAGCAGGTACCACGGGGGTCCCTACGAGCGGTACTTC	CASRYHGGPYERYF
TRBD1	TRBJ2-5	TRBV7-8	NA	TGTTCCAGCAGCTTAGAGGGGGCTGGGACCCAGTACTTC	CSSSLEGAGTQYF
NA	TRBJ2-1	TRBV7-2	NA	TGTGCCAGCAGCTTAGGATTGGGAGGTGAGCAGTTCTTC	CASSLGLGGEQFF
TRBD2	TRBJ2-1	TRBV11-1	NA	TGTGCCAGCAGCTGGCGGGAGGGACTACGCTACAATGAGCAGTTCTTC	CASSWREGLRYNEQFF
NA	TRBJ2-1	TRBV11-2	NA	TGTGCCAGCAGCCCTACGCTTGGAGACTCCTACAATGAGCAGTTCTTC	CASSPTLGDSYNEQFF
NA	TRBJ1-2	TRBV4-2	many	TGTGCCAGCAGCCAAGATATGTACAGCACGTCAAACTACTATGGCTACACCTTC	CASSQDMYSTSNYYGYTF
TRBD1	TRBJ1-5	TRBV6-1	medium-sized	TGTGCCAGCAGGTTAACAGGGGCGGGACAGCCCCAGCATTTT	CASRLTGAGQPQHF
NA	TRBJ2-3	TRBV7-6	many	TGTGCCAGCAGCTTAAGCGGCCTTAGGGATACGCAGTATTTT	CASSLSGLRDTQYF
TRBD1	TRBJ1-5	TRBV6-1	few	TGTGCCAGCAGCGCGGACAGGGGGAATCAGCCCCAGCATTTT	CASSADRGNQPQHF
NA	TRBJ1-1	TRBV15	few	TGTGCCACCAGCAGAGTGGTGGGACGGAGGAACACTGAAGCTTTCTTT	CATSRVVGRRNTEAFF
NA	TRBJ2-7	TRBV28	NA	TGTGCCAGCAGCTTATATGGGATGGGGCATGACCTCTACGAGCAGTACTTC	CASSLYGMGHDLYEQYF
TRBD2	TRBJ2-7	TRBV4-1	many	TGCGCCAGCAGCCAAGTACCGGGAGGGAGTTACGAGCAGTACTTC	CASSQVPGGSYEQYF
NA	TRBJ2-1	TRBV28	few	TGTGCCAGCAGTTCGGCGCGGGGGCCCACTCGGTACGAGCAGTTCTTC	CASSSARGPTRYEQFF
TRBD2	TRBJ2-7	TRBV28	few	TGTGCCAGCAGTTTACCAGCGGGGCCATACGAGCAGTACTTC	CASSLPAGPYEQYF
TRBD2	TRBJ2-7	TRBV11-3	once	TGTGCCAGCAGCTTAGAGGCGGGGGAGGCCTACGAGCAGTACTTC	CASSLEAGEAYEQYF
TRBD2	TRBJ2-5	TRBV7-3	many	TGTGCCAGCAGCGCACAAGTCGGGGGGTTAGAGACCCAGTACTTC	CASSAQVGGLETQYF
TRBD2	TRBJ2-7	TRBV28	medium-sized	TGTGCCAGCAGCGCCTGGGGGCGGGAGGGTTTCACCTACGAGCAGTACTTC	CASSAWGREGFTYEQYF
NA	TRBJ1-5	TRBV24-1	medium-sized	TGTGCCACCAGTGCGTCAAATCAGCCCCAGCATTTT	CATSASNQPQHF
NA	TRBJ2-1	TRBV11-3	NA	TGTGCCAGCAGTTCCTACCGGACCCCCAATGAGCAGTTCTTC	CASSSYRTPNEQFF
NA	TRBJ1-4	TRBV6-1	many	TGTGCCAGCAGCCAAAATTCGGTTCCAACTAATGAAAAACTGTTTTTT	CASSQNSVPTNEKLFF
NA	TRBJ1-3	TRBV5-1	medium-sized	TGCGCCAGCAGCTTGGGCTCAGGGGATGGAAACACCATATATTTT	CASSLGSGDGNTIYF
NA	TRBJ1-3	TRBV3-1	NA	TGTGCCAGCAGCCGGGAGGGCGTCACCATATATTTT	CASSREGVTIYF
TRBD2	TRBJ2-7	TRBV5-1	once	TGCGCCAGCAGCTTCCCGGTCGGGGGGAGCTCCTACGAGCAGTACTTC	CASSFPVGGSSYEQYF
NA	TRBJ2-3	TRBV5-1	NA	TGCTCCAGCAGCAGTGATGCAGATACGCAGTATTTT	CSSSSDADTQYF
NA	TRBJ2-7	TRBV20-1	NA	TGCATTGCTATGGGAGATAACTACGAGCAGTACTTC	CIAMGDNYEQYF
TRBD2	TRBJ2-3	TRBV2	NA	TGTGCCAGCACTAGCGGGACTCGCCCTGATACGCATTATTTT	CASTSGTRPDTHYF
NA	TRBJ1-2	TRBV5-1	medium-sized	TGCGCCAGCAGCTTGGAAGCAGGCGGAGGCTACACCTTC	CASSLEAGGGYTF
NA	TRBJ2-7	TRBV7-8	NA	TGTGCCAGCACCACCCGAGTCAGTGAATACGAGCAGTACTTC	CASTTRVSEYEQYF
TRBD1	TRBJ1-2	TRBV4-2	NA	TGTGCCAGCAGCCAAGGATTAGGACAGGGGACTAGTGGCTACACCTTC	CASSQGLGQGTSGYTF
TRBD2	TRBJ2-7	TRBV28	NA	TGCTCCAGCAGGGGCGGGACTAGCTGGAGCTACGAGCAGTACTTC	CSSRGGTSWSYEQYF
NA	TRBJ2-7	TRBV4-2	medium-sized	TGTGCCAGCAGTCCAGGGGGGGGCGGGAGAACCTACGAGCAGTACTTC	CASSPGGGGRTYEQYF
NA	TRBJ2-2	TRBV6-1	NA	TGTGCCAGCAGGTTCACGAACACCGGGGAGCTGTTTTTT	CASRFTNTGELFF